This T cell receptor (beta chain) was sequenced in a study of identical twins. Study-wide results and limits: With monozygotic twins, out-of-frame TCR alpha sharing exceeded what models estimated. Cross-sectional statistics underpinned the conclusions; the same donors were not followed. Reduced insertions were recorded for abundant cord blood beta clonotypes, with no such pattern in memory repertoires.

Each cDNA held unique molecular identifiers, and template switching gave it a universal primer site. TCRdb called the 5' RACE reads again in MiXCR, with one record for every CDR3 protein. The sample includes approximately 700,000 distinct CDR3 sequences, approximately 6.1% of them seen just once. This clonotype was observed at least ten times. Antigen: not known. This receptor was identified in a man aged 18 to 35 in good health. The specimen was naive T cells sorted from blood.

The CDR3 DNA follows: TGTGCCAGCAGCCAAACAGGGGGCTACGAGCAGTACGTC. It codes for CASSQTGGYEQYV. The rearrangement uses TRBV7-8 and TRBJ2-7; 8 bases match TRBD1. The CDR3 runs 13 residues. Germline CDR1 and CDR2: SGHVS and FQNEAQ. J was trimmed by 3 bases and V by 5 bases; bases with no gene match: 3.